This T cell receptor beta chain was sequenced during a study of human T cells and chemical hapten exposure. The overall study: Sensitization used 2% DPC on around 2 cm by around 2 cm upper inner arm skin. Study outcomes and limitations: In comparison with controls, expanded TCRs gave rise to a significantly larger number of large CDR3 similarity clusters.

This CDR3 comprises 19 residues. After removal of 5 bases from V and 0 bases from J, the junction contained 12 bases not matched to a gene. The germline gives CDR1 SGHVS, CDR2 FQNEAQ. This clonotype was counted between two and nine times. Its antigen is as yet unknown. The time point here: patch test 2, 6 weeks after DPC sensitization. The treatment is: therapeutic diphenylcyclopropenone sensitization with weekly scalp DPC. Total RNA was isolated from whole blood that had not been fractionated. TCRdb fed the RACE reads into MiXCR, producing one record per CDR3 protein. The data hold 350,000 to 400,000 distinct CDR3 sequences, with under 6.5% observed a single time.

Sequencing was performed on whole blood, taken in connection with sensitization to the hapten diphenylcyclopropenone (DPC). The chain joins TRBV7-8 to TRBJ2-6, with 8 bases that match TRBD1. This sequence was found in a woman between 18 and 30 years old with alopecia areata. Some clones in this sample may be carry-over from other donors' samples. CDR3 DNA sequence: TGTGCCAGCAGCCGCACAGGACAGGGCTTTTTCTCTGGGGCCAACGTCCTGACTTTC. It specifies CASSRTGQGFFSGANVLTF.